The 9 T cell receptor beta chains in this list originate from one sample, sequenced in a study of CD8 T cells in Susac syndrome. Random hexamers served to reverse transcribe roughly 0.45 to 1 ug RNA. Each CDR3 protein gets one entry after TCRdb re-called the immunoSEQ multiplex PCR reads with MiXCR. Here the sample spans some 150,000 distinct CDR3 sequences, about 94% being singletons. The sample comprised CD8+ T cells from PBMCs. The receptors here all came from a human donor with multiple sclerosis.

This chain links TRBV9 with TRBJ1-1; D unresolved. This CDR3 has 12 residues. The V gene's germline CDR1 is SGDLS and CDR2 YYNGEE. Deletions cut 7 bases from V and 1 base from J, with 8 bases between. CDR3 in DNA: TGTGCCAGCGGTTTAGGGAACACTGAAGCTTTCTTT. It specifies CASGLGNTEAFF.

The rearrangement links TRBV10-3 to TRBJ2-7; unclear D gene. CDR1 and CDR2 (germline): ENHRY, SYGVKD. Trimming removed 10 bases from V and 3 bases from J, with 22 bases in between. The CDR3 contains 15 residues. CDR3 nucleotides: TGTGCCACCTCTGAAGGTGGGGAAAAGGACTACGAGCAGTACTTC. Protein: CATSEGGEKDYEQYF.

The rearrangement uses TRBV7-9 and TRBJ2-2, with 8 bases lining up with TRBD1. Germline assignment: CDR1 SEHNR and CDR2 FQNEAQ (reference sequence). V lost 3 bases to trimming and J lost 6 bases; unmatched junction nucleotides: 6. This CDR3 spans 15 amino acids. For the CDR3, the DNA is TGTGCCAGCAGCTTTCCGGGACAGGTCCCCGGGGAGCTGTTTTTT. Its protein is CASSFPGQVPGELFF.

The CDR3 loop is CSSWGGDRRGDNEQFF. CDR3 DNA sequence: TGCAGCTCCTGGGGCGGGGACAGACGAGGGGACAATGAGCAGTTCTTC. The V and J genes are TRBV29-1 and TRBJ2-1; D might be TRBD1 (7 bases). CDR3 length: 16 residues. Between the trimmed V and J ends, which lost 8 bases and 5 bases, there was a span of 25 bases. Germline V gene data show CDR1 as SQVTM and CDR2 as ANQGSEA.

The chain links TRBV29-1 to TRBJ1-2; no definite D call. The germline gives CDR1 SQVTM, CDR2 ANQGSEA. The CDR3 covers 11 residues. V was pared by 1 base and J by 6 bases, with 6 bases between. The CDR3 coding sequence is TGCAGCGTTGAAGCGAGGCATGGCTACACCTTC. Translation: CSVEARHGYTF.

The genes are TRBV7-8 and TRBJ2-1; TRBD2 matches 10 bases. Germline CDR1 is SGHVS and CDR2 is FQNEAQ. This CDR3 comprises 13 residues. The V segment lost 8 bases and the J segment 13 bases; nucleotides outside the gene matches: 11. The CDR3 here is CASAGGAGGPQFF. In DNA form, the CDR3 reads TGTGCCAGCGCCGGGGGAGCGGGGGGGCCACAGTTCTTC.

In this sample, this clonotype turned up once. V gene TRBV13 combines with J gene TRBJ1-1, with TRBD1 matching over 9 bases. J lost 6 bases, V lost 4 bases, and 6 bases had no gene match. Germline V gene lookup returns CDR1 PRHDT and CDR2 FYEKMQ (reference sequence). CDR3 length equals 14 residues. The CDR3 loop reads CASSSRDRVPEAFF. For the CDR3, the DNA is TGTGCCAGCAGCTCCCGGGACAGGGTCCCTGAAGCTTTCTTT.

CDR3 coding DNA: TGCAGTGCTCCGGCCCCCGGTTCTGGAAACACCATATATTTT. Translating gives CSAPAPGSGNTIYF. The genes are TRBV20-1 and TRBJ1-3; D is uncertain. CDR3 length: 14 amino acids. Between the trimmed V and J ends, which lost 5 bases and 1 base, there was a span of 12 bases. Germline V gene sequence: CDR1 DFQATT, CDR2 SNEGSKA (reference sequence).

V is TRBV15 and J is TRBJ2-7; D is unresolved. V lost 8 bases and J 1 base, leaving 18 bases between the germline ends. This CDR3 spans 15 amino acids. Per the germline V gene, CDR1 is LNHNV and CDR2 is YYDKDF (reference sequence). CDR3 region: CATAAGRSLSYEQYF. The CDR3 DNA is TGTGCCACCGCAGCAGGCAGGTCGCTGTCCTACGAGCAGTACTTC.